The 23 T cell receptor beta chains given below trace back to one sample, sequenced in a study of blood T cell repertoires in COVID-19. Here immunoSEQ multiplex PCR was the method, and the copy in TCRdb shows in-frame clones only, minus some. The sample contains more than 80,000 clones, about 83% of which appear only once. Sequencing used peripheral blood. Source of these receptors: a woman between 65 and 79 years old with acute or convalescent COVID-19.

The chain combines TRBV18 with TRBJ2-7; TRBD2 is a possible D gene (5 bases). V gave up 8 bases and J gave up 3 bases, with 11 bases separating them. The CDR3 is made up of 12 amino acids. Germline CDR1 reads KGHSH; CDR2 reads LQKENI. The CDR3 DNA is TGTGCCAGCGGGGAGAGCCTCTACGAGCAGTACTTC. This sequence encodes CASGESLYEQYF.

The chain carries TRBV30 and TRBJ1-6, with D unresolved. CDR1 and CDR2 (germline): GTSNPN, SVGIG (reference sequence). The CDR3 runs to 15 residues. Trimming pared 3 bases from V and 9 bases from J, leaving 18 bases between. The CDR3 protein is CAWRTIRRAASPLHF. The CDR3 DNA reads TGTGCCTGGAGAACTATCCGGAGGGCGGCTTCACCCCTCCACTTT.

The V gene is TRBV29-1, the J gene TRBJ2-5; 7 positions match TRBD2. The length of the CDR3 is 13 residues. Unmatched junction bases numbered 4, after V lost 3 bases and J lost 3 bases. CDR1 SQVTM and CDR2 ANQGSEA come from the germline V gene. CDR3 protein: CSVDWRGKETQYF. The CDR3 DNA sequence: TGCAGCGTTGACTGGCGGGGGAAAGAGACCCAGTACTTC. Filled out from reference TRBV29-1 and TRBJ2-5, the complete variable domain reads SAVISQKPSRDICQRGTSLTIQCQVDSQVTMMFWYRQQPGQSLTLIATANQGSEATYESGFVIDKFPISRPNLTFSTLTVSNMSPEDSSIYLCSVDWRGKETQYFGPGTRLLVL.

The chain combines TRBV15 with TRBJ2-4, with D possibly being TRBD2 (6 bases). The germline CDR1 and CDR2 sequences are LNHNV and YYDKDF (reference sequence). V was shortened by 3 bases and J by 3 bases, with 9 bases between the two germline ends. This CDR3 is 14 amino acids long. Written as DNA, the CDR3 is TGTGCCACCAGCAGTGCCGGGGGCAAAAACATTCAGTACTTC. Protein product: CATSSAGGKNIQYF.

The chain uses TRBV12-3 or TRBV12-4 and TRBJ1-1; perhaps TRBD1 as D (6 bases). This CDR3 contains 11 residues. V was cut by 4 bases and J by 10 bases, with 10 bases left in between. The CDR3, as DNA: TGTGCCAGCAGTTCGGGGGGCGTAGCTTTCTTT. This sequence encodes CASSSGGVAFF.

This chain links TRBV6-5 with TRBJ2-5, with 8 bases aligning to TRBD2. The CDR3 runs 14 residues. Germline V gene data show CDR1 as MNHEY and CDR2 as SVGAGI. The trim removed 0 bases at V and 5 bases at J, leaving 2 bases unmatched. The CDR3 here is CASSYSTGGETQYF. CDR3 coding DNA: TGTGCCAGCAGTTACTCGACGGGGGGGGAGACCCAGTACTTC.

V and J are TRBV2 and TRBJ1-1, with a possible D match to TRBD1 (5 bases). The length of the CDR3 is 14 residues. V gave up 4 bases and J gave up 3 bases, with 12 bases separating them. The germline V gene encodes CDR1 SNHLY and CDR2 FYNNEI. In nucleotides, the CDR3 is TGTGCCAGCAGTGCCTTCAGGGTAGACACTGAAGCTTTCTTT. It translates to CASSAFRVDTEAFF. Full variable domain (outside the CDR3, taken from reference TRBV2 and TRBJ1-1): EPEVTQTPSHQVTQMGQEVILRCVPISNHLYFYWYRQILGQKVEFLVSFYNNEISEKSEIFDDQFSVERPDGSNFTLKIRSTKLEDSAMYFCASSAFRVDTEAFFGQGTRLTVV.

This chain links TRBV29-1 with TRBJ2-7; D not certain. Trimming pared 4 bases from V and 4 bases from J, leaving 11 bases between. From germline, CDR1 is SQVTM and CDR2 ANQGSEA. The CDR3 has 12 amino acids. For the CDR3, the DNA is TGCAGCGTTGCGGATACAGATTACGAGCAGTACTTC. Translated, it gives CSVADTDYEQYF.

V usage is TRBV19 and J usage is TRBJ1-1; a possible D gene is TRBD1 (5 bases). Germline V CDR1 and CDR2: LNHDA, SQIVND (reference sequence). V shed 7 bases and J shed 4 bases, with 13 bases lying between them. The CDR3 sequence is 13 residues long. Written as DNA, the CDR3 is TGTGCCAGTACCGATCGGGGGGGCACTGAAGCTTTCTTT. It encodes CASTDRGGTEAFF.

The V and J genes are TRBV9 and TRBJ2-7, with 7 bases matching TRBD1. Germline V gene lookup returns CDR1 SGDLS and CDR2 YYNGEE. Unmatched junction bases numbered 3, after V lost 0 bases and J lost 0 bases. The CDR3 consists of 15 residues. CDR3: CASSVGGTVSYEQYF. In nucleotides, the CDR3 is TGTGCCAGCAGCGTAGGGGGGACAGTCTCCTACGAGCAGTACTTC.

V gene TRBV27 combines with J gene TRBJ2-1, with unresolved D. CDR3 length equals 13 residues. Germline lookup yields CDR1 MNHEY and CDR2 SMNVEV (reference sequence). V was cut by 3 bases and J by 8 bases, with 11 bases left in between. In DNA form, the CDR3 reads TGTGCCAGCAGTTTTATCCCACCGGATGAGCAGTTCTTC. Translation: CASSFIPPDEQFF.

The gene calls are TRBV6-5 and TRBJ1-2; 7 bases match TRBD1. The CDR3 is made up of 13 amino acids. J was trimmed by 4 bases and V by 8 bases; bases with no gene match: 7. Germline assignment: CDR1 MNHEY and CDR2 SVGAGI. The CDR3 sequence is CASFTTGSYGYTF. CDR3 bases: TGTGCCAGCTTTACGACAGGGTCCTATGGCTACACCTTC.

The chain joins TRBV5-6 to TRBJ2-7; TRBD1 matches at 7 bases. The CDR3 consists of 13 residues. Germline lookup yields CDR1 SGHDT and CDR2 YYEEEE. V shed 4 bases, J shed 3 bases, and the junction held 4 bases outside the gene matches. The CDR3 nucleotides read TGTGCCAGCAGCCGGGACAGTAACTACGAGCAGTACTTC. Its protein product is CASSRDSNYEQYF.

V usage is TRBV27 and J usage is TRBJ1-2; D gene unclear. Between the trimmed V and J ends, which lost 2 bases and 4 bases, there was a span of 8 bases. Germline V gene sequence: CDR1 MNHEY, CDR2 SMNVEV (reference sequence). The CDR3 contains 13 residues. Written as DNA, the CDR3 is TGTGCCAGCAGTTTAGGGTCAGGCTATGGCTACACCTTC. Amino acid sequence: CASSLGSGYGYTF.

The chain employs TRBV5-4 and TRBJ2-3; D remains ambiguous. V gave up 6 bases and J gave up 2 bases, with 10 bases separating them. This CDR3 contains 13 residues. Germline V CDR1 and CDR2: SGHNT, YYREEE (reference sequence). The CDR3 is CASNQKPTDTQYF. Written as DNA, the CDR3 is TGTGCCAGCAACCAGAAACCCACAGATACGCAGTATTTT.

The sample holds a few counts of this clone. The chain combines TRBV5-1 with TRBJ2-1, with TRBD1 matching 9 bases. CDR1 is SGHRS, CDR2 YFSETQ, per germline. V was pared by 3 bases and J by 9 bases, with 7 bases of the junction left unmatched. This CDR3 has 14 amino acids. DNA for the CDR3: TGCGCCAGCAGCTCCCGGACAGGGGATGGTGAGCAGTTCTTC. This codes for CASSSRTGDGEQFF.

This chain connects TRBV30 to TRBJ1-5; D remains unclear. V lost 4 bases, J lost 2 bases, and 12 bases lay in between. There are 14 residues in the CDR3. Germline V gene lookup returns CDR1 GTSNPN and CDR2 SVGIG (reference sequence). The CDR3 DNA is TGTGCCTGGAACCATAGATTTGGCAATCAGCCCCAGCATTTT. The encoded protein is CAWNHRFGNQPQHF.

The chain carries TRBV7-9 and TRBJ1-1, with TRBD1 matching 8 bases. The CDR3 is made up of 13 amino acids. The germline V gene has CDR1 SEHNR and CDR2 FQNEAQ (reference sequence). The V gene end was trimmed by 5 bases and the J gene end by 8 bases; junction bases not matched to a gene: 7. The CDR3 DNA reads as TGTGCCAGCAGCCCCCCCGCAGGGGGCGAAGCTTTCTTT. The encoded protein is CASSPPAGGEAFF. The whole variable domain, filled in from reference TRBV7-9 and TRBJ1-1, reads DTGVSQNPRHKITKRGQNVTFRCDPISEHNRLYWYRQTLGQGPEFLTYFQNEAQLEKSRLLSDRFSAERPKGSFSTLEIQRTEQGDSAMYLCASSPPAGGEAFFGQGTRLTVV.

V gene TRBV18 combines with J gene TRBJ2-5, with TRBD1 matching over 11 bases. This CDR3 spans 14 amino acids. Looked up from germline, CDR1 is KGHSH and CDR2 is LQKENI. The V gene end was trimmed by 4 bases and the J gene end by 4 bases; junction bases not matched to a gene: 2. CDR3 amino acids: CASSLGTGGETQYF. CDR3 DNA sequence: TGTGCCAGCTCACTTGGGACAGGGGGAGAGACCCAGTACTTC.

This chain connects TRBV12-5 to TRBJ1-4, with D maybe TRBD1 (5 bases). The V gene's germline CDR1 is LGHNT and CDR2 FRNRAP. The V gene lost 6 bases and the J gene lost 7 bases, with 18 bases spanning the gap. The CDR3 runs 15 residues. CDR3 residues: CASGHSGGGSEKLFF. The CDR3 nucleotides read TGTGCTAGTGGACATTCCGGGGGAGGGAGTGAAAAACTGTTTTTT.

The J gene is TRBJ2-7, the V gene TRBV5-1; possibly TRBD2 for D (5 bases). Germline V gives CDR1 SGHRS, CDR2 YFSETQ. Deletions cut 0 bases from V and 6 bases from J, with 22 bases between. This CDR3 comprises 17 residues. CDR3 region: CASSLGVSVTAPREQYF. The CDR3 DNA reads as TGCGCCAGCAGCTTGGGAGTTAGCGTCACGGCCCCTCGCGAGCAGTACTTC.

The chain joins TRBV2 to TRBJ2-5; a weak D match, TRBD1 (6 bases). The germline CDR1 and CDR2 sequences are SNHLY and FYNNEI. The CDR3 totals 14 residues. Trimming removed 4 bases at V and 2 bases at J, with 11 bases between. This chain's CDR3 is CASSVTQGQETQYF. The CDR3 DNA reads as TGTGCCAGCAGTGTCACCCAGGGGCAAGAGACCCAGTACTTC.

The chain has TRBV11-2 and TRBJ2-1; 11 nucleotides agree with TRBD2. The germline CDR1 and CDR2 sequences are SGHAT and FQNNGV. The CDR3 is 16 amino acids. Trimming removed 3 bases from V and 4 bases from J; junction bases left unmatched: 5. The CDR3 loop is CASSFSRLAGYNEQFF. Here the CDR3 DNA reads TGTGCCAGCAGCTTCTCCCGACTAGCGGGGTACAATGAGCAGTTCTTC.